This TCR beta chain was captured by sequencing in a study of blood T cell repertoires in COVID-19. Across the whole study: Acute and convalescent COVID-19 samples came from the United States, Italy and Spain. In each case, the material was cDNA or gDNA derived from T cells, B-cell-depleted T cells, or PBMCs.

Patients at the Seattle site were enrolled during active infection and followed longitudinally. Germline V CDR1 and CDR2: MDHEN, SYDVKM. Trimming removed 10 bases from V and 5 bases from J; junction bases left unmatched: 10. This CDR3 is built from 13 residues. In the original analysis: Reference gene primer amplification in the assay estimated nucleated cell counts. Produced via immunoSEQ multiplex PCR; TCRdb's table is partial and in-frame only. That table supplies the V and J calls and clone size; D and trimming were determined from the DNA. The sample lists 200,000 to 250,000 clones, approximately 90% seen once, with around 0.84% in the top ten.

This receptor was identified in a man between 60 and 70 years old with COVID-19, enrolled during active disease. V and J are TRBV28 and TRBJ1-1, with 7 bases matching TRBD1. The sequencing input was peripheral blood. The CDR3 nucleotides are TGTGCCATTGACAGGGCTAGGGGAACTGAAGCTTTCTTT. Amino acids: CAIDRARGTEAFF.